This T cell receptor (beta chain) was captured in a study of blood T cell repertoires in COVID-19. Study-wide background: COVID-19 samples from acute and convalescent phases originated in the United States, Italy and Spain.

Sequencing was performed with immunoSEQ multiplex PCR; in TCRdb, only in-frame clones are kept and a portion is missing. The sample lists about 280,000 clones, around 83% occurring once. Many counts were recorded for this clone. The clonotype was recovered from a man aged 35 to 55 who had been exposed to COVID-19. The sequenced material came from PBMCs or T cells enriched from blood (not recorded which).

The CDR3 sequence: CASSLRGSAKAFF. The CDR3 nucleotides read TGTGCCAGCAGTTTACGGGGTTCCGCTAAAGCTTTCTTT. The chain uses TRBV12-3 or TRBV12-4 and TRBJ1-1; D ambiguous. The CDR3 sequence is 13 residues long. With 2 bases removed from V and 9 bases from J, the gap between germline ends came to 13 bases.